The 2 T cell receptor beta chains below all came from one sample that was sequenced in a study of cytomegalovirus exposure and HLA in healthy donors. The PCR used 60 Vbeta and 13 Jbeta primers. The repertoire was sequenced with immunoSEQ multiplex PCR; TCRdb's copy has only in-frame clones and lacks some. Of approximately 190,000 clones listed, more than 75% are singletons. Sample: PBMCs. These receptor sequences come from a woman between 45 and 60 years old in good health and CMV-seropositive.

This chain connects TRBV9 to TRBJ2-1; TRBD2 matches at 9 bases. There are 17 residues in the CDR3. V was clipped by 0 bases and J by 9 bases; unmatched bases: 13. Germline-derived CDR1 and CDR2 are SGDLS and YYNGEE. CDR3 residues: CASSVAVGLANPGEQFF. DNA for the CDR3: TGTGCCAGCAGCGTAGCTGTCGGACTAGCGAATCCGGGTGAGCAGTTCTTC.

The chain joins TRBV28 to TRBJ1-6; D is uncertain. Germline V gene lookup returns CDR1 MDHEN and CDR2 SYDVKM. V lost 6 bases and J lost 10, with 10 bases in between. The CDR3 runs 12 residues. CDR3 nucleotides: TGTGCCAGCAGGCTGGGGAGCTCACCCCTCCACTTT. Translation: CASRLGSSPLHF.